This TCR beta chain was sequenced during a study of cytomegalovirus exposure and HLA in healthy donors. Sequenced by immunoSEQ multiplex PCR; TCRdb stores in-frame clones only, minus some. The sample holds over 85,000 clones, 85% to 90% seen once. The ends were cut back, 6 bases at V and 10 bases at J, with 22 bases in the middle. In germline, CDR1 is MDHEN, CDR2 SYDVKM. This CDR3 has 15 amino acids. The material sequenced was PBMCs. V and J are TRBV28 and TRBJ1-5; tentative D call: TRBD1 (6 bases). This receptor was taken from a woman aged 25 to 39 in good health and CMV-seropositive. CDR3 region: CASRGGQGARGPQHF. In DNA, the CDR3 is TGTGCCAGCAGAGGGGGACAAGGGGCCCGAGGCCCCCAGCATTTT.